These T cell receptor beta chains were read from a single sample in a study of cytomegalovirus exposure and HLA in healthy donors. Only in-frame clones appear in the TCRdb table, and some are missing; sequencing was by immunoSEQ multiplex PCR. The sample holds around 140,000 clones, around 70% seen once. What was sequenced was PBMCs. The receptors were sampled from a woman aged 60-75 years in good health and CMV-seropositive. CDR3s include the opening cysteine and the closing phenylalanine or tryptophan. The D gene is left open where the match is weak. Some rows have no size entry. The others give once, few or many, or a class for an expanded clone.

v_gene: TRBV30
abundance: -
j_gene: TRBJ1-2
d_gene: -
CDR3aa: CACTVSYGYTF
CDR3nt: TGTGCCTGCACTGTGAGCTATGGCTACACCTTC

v_gene: TRBV6-6
abundance: -
j_gene: TRBJ2-6
d_gene: -
CDR3aa: CASISGSGANVLTF
CDR3nt: TGTGCCAGCATCTCCGGGTCTGGGGCCAACGTCCTGACTTTC

v_gene: TRBV29-1
abundance: few
j_gene: TRBJ1-1
d_gene: TRBD1
CDR3aa: CSVVSPGQGSEAFF
CDR3nt: TGCAGCGTTGTCAGCCCCGGACAGGGCTCTGAAGCTTTCTTT

v_gene: TRBV5-5
abundance: -
j_gene: TRBJ1-1
d_gene: -
CDR3aa: CASSLTSSSPTEAFF
CDR3nt: TGTGCCAGCAGCTTGACGTCCAGTTCTCCCACTGAAGCTTTCTTT

v_gene: TRBV27
abundance: -
j_gene: TRBJ2-3
d_gene: -
CDR3aa: CASGGWPTDTQYF
CDR3nt: TGTGCCAGTGGGGGCTGGCCTACAGATACGCAGTATTTT

v_gene: TRBV6-1
abundance: -
j_gene: TRBJ1-5
d_gene: -
CDR3aa: CASSLRGDDQPQHF
CDR3nt: TGTGCCAGCAGTTTACGGGGAGACGATCAGCCCCAGCATTTT

v_gene: TRBV7-3
abundance: -
j_gene: TRBJ2-7
d_gene: -
CDR3aa: CASSFLTGYEQYF
CDR3nt: TGTGCCAGCAGCTTCTTGACAGGATACGAGCAGTACTTC

v_gene: TRBV27
abundance: -
j_gene: TRBJ1-5
d_gene: -
CDR3aa: CASSLQGVGNQPQHF
CDR3nt: TGTGCCAGCAGTTTACAGGGTGTTGGCAATCAGCCCCAGCATTTT

v_gene: TRBV28
abundance: -
j_gene: TRBJ1-1
d_gene: TRBD1
CDR3aa: CASSVPDRKQAFF
CDR3nt: TGTGCCAGCAGTGTCCCGGACAGGAAGCAAGCTTTCTTT

v_gene: TRBV6-5
abundance: -
j_gene: TRBJ1-4
d_gene: TRBD1
CDR3aa: CASSYGRQGEKLFF
CDR3nt: TGTGCCAGCAGTTACGGGAGACAGGGGGAAAAACTGTTTTTT

v_gene: TRBV5-6
abundance: -
j_gene: TRBJ1-5
d_gene: TRBD1
CDR3aa: CASSLGTGNQPRHF
CDR3nt: TGTGCCAGCAGCTTGGGGACAGGGAATCAGCCCCGGCATTTT

v_gene: TRBV6-1
abundance: -
j_gene: TRBJ1-2
d_gene: TRBD1
CDR3aa: CASSELQGARGYTF
CDR3nt: TGTGCCAGCAGTGAACTACAGGGGGCTAGAGGCTACACCTTC

v_gene: TRBV7-9
abundance: -
j_gene: TRBJ2-5
d_gene: -
CDR3aa: CASSLGRRPEETQYF
CDR3nt: TGTGCCAGCAGCTTAGGCAGGCGACCCGAGGAGACCCAGTACTTC

v_gene: TRBV6-1
abundance: -
j_gene: TRBJ1-2
d_gene: -
CDR3aa: CASSEPGDYGYTF
CDR3nt: TGTGCCAGCAGTGAGCCGGGGGACTATGGCTACACCTTC

v_gene: TRBV13
abundance: -
j_gene: TRBJ1-1
d_gene: TRBD1
CDR3aa: CASSVRDRGYTEAFF
CDR3nt: TGTGCCAGCAGCGTCCGGGACAGGGGGTACACTGAAGCTTTCTTT

v_gene: TRBV7-2
abundance: -
j_gene: TRBJ1-5
d_gene: -
CDR3aa: CASSSRGGDQPQHF
CDR3nt: TGTGCCAGCAGCTCCCGGGGTGGGGATCAGCCCCAGCATTTT

v_gene: TRBV28
abundance: -
j_gene: TRBJ2-7
d_gene: -
CDR3aa: CASSSQGRALSEQYF
CDR3nt: TGTGCCAGCAGTTCGCAGGGTAGGGCTCTAAGCGAGCAGTACTTC

v_gene: TRBV11-3
abundance: -
j_gene: TRBJ2-5
d_gene: TRBD2
CDR3aa: CASSPTSGSQTQYF
CDR3nt: TGTGCCAGCAGCCCCACTAGCGGGAGTCAGACCCAGTACTTC

v_gene: TRBV7-9
abundance: -
j_gene: TRBJ1-2
d_gene: TRBD1
CDR3aa: CASSPLRGQGAFGYTF
CDR3nt: TGTGCCAGCAGCCCACTCAGGGGCCAGGGGGCCTTTGGCTACACCTTC

v_gene: TRBV6-5
abundance: -
j_gene: TRBJ2-5
d_gene: TRBD2
CDR3aa: CASRTAGEAETQYF
CDR3nt: TGTGCCAGCAGGACGGCGGGAGAGGCGGAGACCCAGTACTTC

v_gene: TRBV5-1
abundance: -
j_gene: TRBJ2-1
d_gene: -
CDR3aa: CASSLGRTLGNEQFF
CDR3nt: TGCGCCAGCAGCTTGGGACGGACTTTGGGGAATGAGCAGTTCTTC

v_gene: TRBV15
abundance: once
j_gene: TRBJ2-1
d_gene: TRBD2
CDR3aa: CATSRGLANNEQFF
CDR3nt: TGTGCCACCAGCAGAGGACTAGCGAACAATGAGCAGTTCTTC

v_gene: TRBV7-2
abundance: -
j_gene: TRBJ2-3
d_gene: TRBD1
CDR3aa: CASSPGQGSTDTQYF
CDR3nt: TGTGCCAGCAGCCCGGGACAGGGGAGCACAGATACGCAGTATTTT

v_gene: TRBV5-6
abundance: -
j_gene: TRBJ2-3
d_gene: TRBD2
CDR3aa: CASSYSGSGTDTQYF
CDR3nt: TGTGCCAGCAGCTATAGCGGGAGCGGCACAGATACGCAGTATTTT

v_gene: TRBV5-1
abundance: -
j_gene: TRBJ2-1
d_gene: -
CDR3aa: CASSLVSRSRSYNEQFF
CDR3nt: TGCGCCAGCAGCTTGGTTTCCCGGTCGCGAAGCTACAATGAGCAGTTCTTC

v_gene: TRBV7-9
abundance: -
j_gene: TRBJ2-5
d_gene: TRBD2
CDR3aa: CASSLPSGSQETQYF
CDR3nt: TGTGCCAGCAGCTTACCTAGCGGGTCTCAAGAGACCCAGTACTTC

v_gene: TRBV27
abundance: -
j_gene: TRBJ2-7
d_gene: -
CDR3aa: CASSLEGPAYEQYF
CDR3nt: TGTGCCAGCAGTTTGGAGGGGCCAGCGTACGAGCAGTACTTC

v_gene: TRBV4-1
abundance: once
j_gene: TRBJ2-7
d_gene: TRBD2
CDR3aa: CASSQLRGLARYEQYF
CDR3nt: TGCGCCAGCAGCCAACTCAGGGGACTAGCCCGCTACGAGCAGTACTTC

v_gene: TRBV10-1
abundance: -
j_gene: TRBJ2-7
d_gene: -
CDR3aa: CASSEARGSEQYF
CDR3nt: TGCGCCAGCAGTGAGGCCAGGGGTAGCGAGCAGTACTTC

v_gene: TRBV7-2
abundance: -
j_gene: TRBJ1-3
d_gene: -
CDR3aa: CASSQVFSGNTIYF
CDR3nt: TGTGCCAGCAGCCAGGTATTCTCTGGAAACACCATATATTTT

v_gene: TRBV7-9
abundance: few
j_gene: TRBJ1-2
d_gene: TRBD1
CDR3aa: CASSGGQGAAYGYTF
CDR3nt: TGTGCCAGCAGCGGAGGACAGGGGGCGGCCTATGGCTACACCTTC